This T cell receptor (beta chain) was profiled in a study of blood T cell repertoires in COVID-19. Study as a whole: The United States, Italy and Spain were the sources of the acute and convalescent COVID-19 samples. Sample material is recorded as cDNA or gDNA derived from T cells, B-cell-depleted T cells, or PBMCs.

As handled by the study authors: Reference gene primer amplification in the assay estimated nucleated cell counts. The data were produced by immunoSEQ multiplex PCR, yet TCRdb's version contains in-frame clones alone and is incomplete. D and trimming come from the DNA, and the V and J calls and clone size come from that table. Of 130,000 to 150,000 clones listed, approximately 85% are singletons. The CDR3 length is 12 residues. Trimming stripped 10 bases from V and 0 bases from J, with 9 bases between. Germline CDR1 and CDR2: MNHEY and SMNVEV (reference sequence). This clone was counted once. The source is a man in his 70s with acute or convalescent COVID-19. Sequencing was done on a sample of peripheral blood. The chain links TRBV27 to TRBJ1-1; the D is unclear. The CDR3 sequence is CATPQVNTEAFF. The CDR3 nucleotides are TGTGCCACCCCCCAGGTGAACACTGAAGCTTTCTTT.